One and the same sample provided the 2 T cell receptor beta chains below, sequenced in a study of molecular identifiers for immune sequencing clone quantification. TCRdb processed the PCR reads anew with MiXCR; each CDR3 protein has one entry. Of tens of thousands of distinct CDR3 sequences detected, around 18% appear once; the ten largest clones hold approximately 1.5%. The specimen sequenced was naive CD8+ T cells from blood, with Jurkat cell RNA spiked in. The subset is: FACS-sorted CD8+CD4-CCR7+CD45RA+ naive T cells. The origin of the receptors is a human donor in good health. Some libraries in this study had Jurkat cell RNA spiked in.

For this clonotype: An end of the junction does not agree with germline; a read error may underlie this. V gene TRBV6-5 combines with J gene TRBJ2-2; the match to TRBD2 covers 15 bases. The CDR3 spans 15 residues. CDR1 is MNHEY and CDR2 is SVGAGI in the germline V gene. Here the CDR3 reads CASRNGGLAGGGLFF. The DNA for the CDR3 is TGTGCCAGTAGAAACGGAGGACTAGCGGGGGGGGGGCTGTTTTTT.

This clonotype was recorded many times. This chain links TRBV18 with TRBJ2-3, with D hard to call. The CDR3 runs 14 residues. V was pared by 1 base and J by 0 bases, with 5 bases between. Germline V gene data show CDR1 as KGHSH and CDR2 as LQKENI. The CDR3 loop is CASSPQTSTDTQYF. CDR3 nucleotides: TGTGCCAGCTCACCACAAACTAGCACAGATACGCAGTATTTT.